What follows is one T cell receptor beta chain and its context. Its antigen is as yet unknown. The data belong to a study of shared clonotypes between healthy human individuals. Negatively enriched CD4+ T cells were divided by CD45RA into naive and memory. Study-level points and caveats: Some naive CD4 clonotypes, around 5%, turned up in common across a handful of donors. Represented diversity, genetic and exposure-history alike, was limited by few donors. Exclusively blood specimens were collected; tissue repertoires likely differ.

Trimming took 6 bases from V and 3 from J, leaving 16 bases between them. Germline V gives CDR1 MNHNS, CDR2 SASEGT. The CDR3 length is 15 residues. Data came from immunoSEQ multiplex PCR; TCRdb stores just in-frame clones and leaves some out. Altogether just over 2,000,000 clones are present, roughly 95% being singletons, with the ten largest covering around 0.13%. The receptor comes from a man between 18 and 35 years old in good health. Sequencing was performed on naive CD4+ T cells sorted from blood. Sample subset: CD45RA+ positively selected. The chain has TRBV6-1 and TRBJ2-3, with a possible D match to TRBD2 (7 bases). For the CDR3, the DNA is TGTGCCAGCAGATCAAGGGGGGAGGGTACAGATACGCAGTATTTT. Protein sequence: CASRSRGEGTDTQYF.